The TCR beta chain under discussion was sequenced for a study of T cells after yellow fever vaccination. About the study: Libraries from low-cell-number fractions were prepared with the SMART-Seq v4 Ultra Low Input RNA kit. Study-level points and caveats: Post-booster repertoires again held most primary-vaccination clones (roughly 96% CD4, approximately 90% CD8). Though it reached lower strength, the secondary response hit its peak faster, day 5 versus 15.

This clonotype was found many times. Its antigen is undetermined. Germline-derived CDR1 and CDR2 are SQVTM and ANQGSEA. This CDR3 has 13 residues. V gave up 4 bases and J gave up 2 bases, with 10 bases separating them. They built TCR cDNA with 5'RACE template switching, a step that put in a universal primer site and UMIs. In TCRdb, the 5' RACE reads were re-called with MiXCR into one record per CDR3 protein. In the table there are about 63,000 distinct CDR3 sequences, about 7% of which are singletons. Specimen: CD8+ T cells sorted from PBMCs, collected 15 days after the yellow fever booster vaccination. V usage is TRBV29-1 and J usage is TRBJ2-3; possible D gene TRBD2, 6 bases. The clonotype comes from a man aged 25 to 40 who received the YFV17D yellow fever vaccine. DNA of the CDR3: TGCAGCGTTGTCTCGGGGGTCACAGATACGCAGTATTTT. The encoded protein is CSVVSGVTDTQYF.